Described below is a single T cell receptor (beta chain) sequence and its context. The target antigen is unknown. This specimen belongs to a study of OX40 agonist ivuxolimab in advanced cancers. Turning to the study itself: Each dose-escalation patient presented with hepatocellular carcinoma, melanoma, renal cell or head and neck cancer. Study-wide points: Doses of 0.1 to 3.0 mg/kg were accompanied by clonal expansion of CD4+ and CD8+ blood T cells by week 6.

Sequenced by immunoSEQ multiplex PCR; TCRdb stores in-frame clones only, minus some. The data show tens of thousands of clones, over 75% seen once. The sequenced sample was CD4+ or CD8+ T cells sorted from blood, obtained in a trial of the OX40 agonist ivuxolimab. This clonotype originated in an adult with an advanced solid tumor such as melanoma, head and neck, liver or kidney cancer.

Here the CDR3 DNA reads TGCAGCGCCGACCCGGGACAAAGCACAGATACGCAGTATTTT. The encoded protein is CSADPGQSTDTQYF. V gene TRBV29-1 combines with J gene TRBJ2-3, with TRBD1 as a possible D gene (6 bases). The CDR3 is 14 amino acids. V was shortened by 7 bases and J by 0 bases, with 14 bases between the two germline ends. Germline V gives CDR1 SQVTM, CDR2 ANQGSEA.